This T cell receptor (beta chain) was obtained from a study of blood T cells in healthy people across ages. Through a sample-barcoded 5' primer and a J-beta primer mix, a second PCR was run for roughly 6 to 12 cycles. From the 5' RACE reads, TCRdb called clonotypes with MiXCR, one entry per CDR3 protein. Of about 1.5 million distinct CDR3 sequences listed, under 55% were seen once; the top ten hold about 4%. With respect to this clonotype: Its antigen remains unidentified.

The CDR3 contains 15 residues. Germline V gives CDR1 SQVTM, CDR2 ANQGSEA. With 0 bases clipped from V and 13 bases from J, the junction kept 12 bases outside the gene matches. At least 7 million PBMCs were isolated per sample. Every sample gave at least 5.5 micrograms of total RNA when it was extracted. Study-wide points: Significant beta diversity loss was already apparent by age approximately 40, declining roughly linearly.

The chain uses TRBV29-1 and TRBJ1-2; 12 bases map to TRBD1. The material sequenced was blood. The receptor comes from a woman aged 18-29 years in good health. CDR3 nucleotides: TGCAGCGTTGAAGATGGGGGGGACAGGGGGCTCGGGCGCACCTTC. Translating gives CSVEDGGDRGLGRTF. Drawing the rest from reference TRBV29-1 and TRBJ1-2, the complete variable domain is SAVISQKPSRDICQRGTSLTIQCQVDSQVTMMFWYRQQPGQSLTLIATANQGSEATYESGFVIDKFPISRPNLTFSTLTVSNMSPEDSSIYLCSVEDGGDRGLGRTFGSGTRLTVV.